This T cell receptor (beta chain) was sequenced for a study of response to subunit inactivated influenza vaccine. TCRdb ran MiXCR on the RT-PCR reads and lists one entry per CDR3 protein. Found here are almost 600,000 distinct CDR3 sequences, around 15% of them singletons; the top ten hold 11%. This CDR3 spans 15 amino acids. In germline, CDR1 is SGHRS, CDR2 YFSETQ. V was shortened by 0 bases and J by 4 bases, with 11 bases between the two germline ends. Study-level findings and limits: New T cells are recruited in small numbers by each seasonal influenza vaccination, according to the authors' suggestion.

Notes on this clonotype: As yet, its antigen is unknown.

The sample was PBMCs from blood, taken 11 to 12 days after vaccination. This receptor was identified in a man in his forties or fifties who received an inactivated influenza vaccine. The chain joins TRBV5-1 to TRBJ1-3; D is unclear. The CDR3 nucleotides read TGCGCCAGCAGCTTGGAGGGATGGCTGGGAAACACCATATATTTT. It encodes CASSLEGWLGNTIYF.